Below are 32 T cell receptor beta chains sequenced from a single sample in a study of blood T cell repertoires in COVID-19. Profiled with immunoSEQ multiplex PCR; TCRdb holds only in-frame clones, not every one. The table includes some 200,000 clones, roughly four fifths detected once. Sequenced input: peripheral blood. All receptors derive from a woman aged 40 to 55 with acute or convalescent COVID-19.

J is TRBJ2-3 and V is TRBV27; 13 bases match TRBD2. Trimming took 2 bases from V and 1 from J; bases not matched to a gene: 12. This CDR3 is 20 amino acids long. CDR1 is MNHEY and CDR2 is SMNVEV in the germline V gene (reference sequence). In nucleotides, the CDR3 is TGTGCCAGCAGTTTACTCCCCGGACTAGCGGGAGTGCAGGGCACAGATACGCAGTATTTT. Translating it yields CASSLLPGLAGVQGTDTQYF.

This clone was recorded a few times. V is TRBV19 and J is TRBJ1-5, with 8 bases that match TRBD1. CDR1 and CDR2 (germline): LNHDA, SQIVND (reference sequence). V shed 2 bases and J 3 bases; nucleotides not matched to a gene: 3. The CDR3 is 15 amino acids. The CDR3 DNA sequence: TGTGCCAGTAGTATATCGGACAGGGACAATCAGCCCCAGCATTTT. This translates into CASSISDRDNQPQHF.

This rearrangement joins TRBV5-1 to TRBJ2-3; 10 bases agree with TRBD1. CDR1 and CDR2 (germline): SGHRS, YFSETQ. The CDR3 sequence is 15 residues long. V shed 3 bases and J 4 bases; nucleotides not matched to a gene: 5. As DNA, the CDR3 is TGCGCCAGCAGCTCATGGACAGGGGGGTCAGATACGCAGTATTTT. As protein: CASSSWTGGSDTQYF.

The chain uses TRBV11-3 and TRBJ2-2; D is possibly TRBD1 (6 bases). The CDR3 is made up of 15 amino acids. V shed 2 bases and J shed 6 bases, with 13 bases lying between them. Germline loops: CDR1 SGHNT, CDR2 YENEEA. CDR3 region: CASSLRGQPSGELFF. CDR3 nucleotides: TGTGCCAGCAGCTTACGAGGACAGCCGTCCGGGGAGCTGTTTTTT.

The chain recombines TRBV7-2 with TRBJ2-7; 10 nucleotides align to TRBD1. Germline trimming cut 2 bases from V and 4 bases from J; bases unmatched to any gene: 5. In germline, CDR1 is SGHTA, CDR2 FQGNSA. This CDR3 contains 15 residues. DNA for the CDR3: TGTGCCAGCAGCTTAAGCGGGACAGGGGCTTACGAGCAGTACTTC. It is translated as CASSLSGTGAYEQYF.

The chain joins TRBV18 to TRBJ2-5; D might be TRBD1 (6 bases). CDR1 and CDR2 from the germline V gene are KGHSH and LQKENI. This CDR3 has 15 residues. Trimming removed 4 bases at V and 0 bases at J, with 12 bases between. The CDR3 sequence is CASSQGQGNQETQYF. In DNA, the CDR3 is TGTGCCAGCTCACAGGGGCAGGGGAACCAAGAGACCCAGTACTTC.

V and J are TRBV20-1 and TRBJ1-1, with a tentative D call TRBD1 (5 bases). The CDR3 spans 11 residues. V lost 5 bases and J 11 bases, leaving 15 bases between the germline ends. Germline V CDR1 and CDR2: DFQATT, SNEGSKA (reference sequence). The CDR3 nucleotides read TGCAGTGCTGGACAAGAGAAGTGGGCTTTCTTT. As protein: CSAGQEKWAFF.

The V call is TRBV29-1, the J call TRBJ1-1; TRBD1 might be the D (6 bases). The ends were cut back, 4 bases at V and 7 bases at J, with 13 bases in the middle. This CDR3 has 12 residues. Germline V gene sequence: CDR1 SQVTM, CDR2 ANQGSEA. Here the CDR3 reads CSVVNLQGEAFF. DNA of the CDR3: TGCAGCGTTGTCAATCTACAGGGTGAAGCTTTCTTT.

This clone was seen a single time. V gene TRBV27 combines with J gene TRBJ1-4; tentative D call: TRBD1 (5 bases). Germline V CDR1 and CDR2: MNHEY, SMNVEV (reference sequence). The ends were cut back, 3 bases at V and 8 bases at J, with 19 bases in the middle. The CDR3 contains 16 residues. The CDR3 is CASSLDGTFPVEKLFF. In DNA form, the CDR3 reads TGTGCCAGCAGTTTGGATGGGACTTTTCCTGTCGAAAAACTGTTTTTT.

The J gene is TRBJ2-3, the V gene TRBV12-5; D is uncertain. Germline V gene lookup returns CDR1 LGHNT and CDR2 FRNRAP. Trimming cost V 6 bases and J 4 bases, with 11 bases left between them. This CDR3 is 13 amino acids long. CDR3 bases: TGTGCTAGTGGCCCCGGTACCCCAGATACGCAGTATTTT. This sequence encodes CASGPGTPDTQYF.

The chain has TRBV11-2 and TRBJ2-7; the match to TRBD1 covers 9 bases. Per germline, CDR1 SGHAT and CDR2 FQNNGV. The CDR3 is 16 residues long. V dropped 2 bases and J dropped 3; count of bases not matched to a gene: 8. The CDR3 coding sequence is TGTGCCAGCAGCTTACTGGACAGGGGAAGGAGCTACGAGCAGTACTTC. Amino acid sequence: CASSLLDRGRSYEQYF.

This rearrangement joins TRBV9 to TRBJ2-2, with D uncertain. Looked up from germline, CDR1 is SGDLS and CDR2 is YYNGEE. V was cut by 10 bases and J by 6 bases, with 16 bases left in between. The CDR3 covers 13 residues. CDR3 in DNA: TGTGCCTCAGGCCGTGTGTTTTCCGGGGAGCTGTTTTTT. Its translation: CASGRVFSGELFF.

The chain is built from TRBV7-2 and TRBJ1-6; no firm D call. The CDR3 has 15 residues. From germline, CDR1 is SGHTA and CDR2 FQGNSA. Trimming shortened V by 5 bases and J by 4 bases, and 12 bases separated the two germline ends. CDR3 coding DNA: TGTGCCAGCAGCGCCGGGTCTCCGTATAATTCACCCCTCCACTTT. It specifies CASSAGSPYNSPLHF.

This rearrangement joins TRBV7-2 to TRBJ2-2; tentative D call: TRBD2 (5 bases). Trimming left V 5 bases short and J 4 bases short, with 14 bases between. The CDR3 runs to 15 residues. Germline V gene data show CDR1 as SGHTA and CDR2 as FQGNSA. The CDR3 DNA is TGTGCCAGCAGCCCCGGACTTGGCGGCACCGGGGAGCTGTTTTTT. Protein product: CASSPGLGGTGELFF.

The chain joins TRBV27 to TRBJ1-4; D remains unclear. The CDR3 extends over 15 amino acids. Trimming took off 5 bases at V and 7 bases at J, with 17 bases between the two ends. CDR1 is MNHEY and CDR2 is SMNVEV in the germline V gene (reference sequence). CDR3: CASSRVGFTSEKLFF. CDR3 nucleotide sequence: TGTGCCAGCAGTCGGGTAGGATTCACTTCTGAAAAACTGTTTTTT.

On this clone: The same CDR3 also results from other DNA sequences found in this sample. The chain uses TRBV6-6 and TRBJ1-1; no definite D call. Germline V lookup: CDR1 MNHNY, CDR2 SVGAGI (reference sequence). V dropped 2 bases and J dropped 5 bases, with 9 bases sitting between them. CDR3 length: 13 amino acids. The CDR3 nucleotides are TGTGCCAGCAGTTACGTAGAGGGAACTGAAGCTTTCTTT. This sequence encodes CASSYVEGTEAFF.

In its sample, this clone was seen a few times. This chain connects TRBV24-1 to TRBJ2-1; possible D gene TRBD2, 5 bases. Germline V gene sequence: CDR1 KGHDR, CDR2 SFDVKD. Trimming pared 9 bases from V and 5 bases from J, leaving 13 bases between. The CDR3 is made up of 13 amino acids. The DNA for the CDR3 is TGTGCCACCGGAACCCTAGCCGACAATGAGCAGTTCTTC. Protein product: CATGTLADNEQFF.

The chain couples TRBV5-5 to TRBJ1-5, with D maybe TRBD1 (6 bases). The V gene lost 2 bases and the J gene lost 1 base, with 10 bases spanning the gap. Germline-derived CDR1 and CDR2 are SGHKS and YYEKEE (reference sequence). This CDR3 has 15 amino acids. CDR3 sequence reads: CASSFYRESNQPQHF. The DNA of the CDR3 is TGTGCCAGCAGCTTCTACAGGGAGAGCAATCAGCCCCAGCATTTT.

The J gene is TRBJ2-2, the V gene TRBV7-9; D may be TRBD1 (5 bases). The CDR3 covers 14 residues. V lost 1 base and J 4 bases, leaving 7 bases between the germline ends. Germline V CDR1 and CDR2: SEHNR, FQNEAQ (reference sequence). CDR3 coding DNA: TGTGCCAGCAGCTTAGTGCAGGGCACCGGGGAGCTGTTTTTT. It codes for CASSLVQGTGELFF.

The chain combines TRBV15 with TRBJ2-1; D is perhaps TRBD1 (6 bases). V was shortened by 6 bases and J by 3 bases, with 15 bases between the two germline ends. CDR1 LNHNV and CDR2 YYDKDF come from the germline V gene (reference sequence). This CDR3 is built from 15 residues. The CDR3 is CATRGGQTFYNEQFF. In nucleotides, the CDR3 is TGTGCCACCAGAGGAGGACAGACCTTCTACAATGAGCAGTTCTTC.

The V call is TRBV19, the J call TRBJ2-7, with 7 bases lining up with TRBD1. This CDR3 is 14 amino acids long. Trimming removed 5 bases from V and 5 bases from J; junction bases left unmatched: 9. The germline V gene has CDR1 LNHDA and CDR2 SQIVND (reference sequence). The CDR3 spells CASSPRDRRDEQYF. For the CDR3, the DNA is TGTGCCAGTAGTCCTCGGGACAGAAGGGACGAGCAGTACTTC.

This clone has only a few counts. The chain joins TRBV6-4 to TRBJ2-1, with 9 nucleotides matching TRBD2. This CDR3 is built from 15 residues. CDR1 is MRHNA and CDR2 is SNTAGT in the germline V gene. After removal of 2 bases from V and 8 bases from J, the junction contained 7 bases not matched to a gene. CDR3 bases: TGTGCCAGCAGTGACAACCCTAGCGGGGTGGATGAGCAGTTCTTC. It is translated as CASSDNPSGVDEQFF.

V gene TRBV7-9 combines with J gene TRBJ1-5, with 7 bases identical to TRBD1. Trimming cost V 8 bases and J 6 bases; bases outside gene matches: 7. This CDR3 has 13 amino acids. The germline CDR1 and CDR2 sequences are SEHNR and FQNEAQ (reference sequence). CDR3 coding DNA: TGTGCCAGCCAGGAGGGGGCAGGTCAGCCCCAGCATTTT. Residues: CASQEGAGQPQHF.

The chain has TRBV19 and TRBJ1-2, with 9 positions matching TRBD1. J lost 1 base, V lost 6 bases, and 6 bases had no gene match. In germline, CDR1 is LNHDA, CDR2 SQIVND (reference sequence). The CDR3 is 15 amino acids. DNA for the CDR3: TGTGCCAGTAGACACGGGACAGGGATTAACTATGGCTACACCTTC. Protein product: CASRHGTGINYGYTF. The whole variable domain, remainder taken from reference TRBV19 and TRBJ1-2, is DGGITQSPKYLFRKEGQNVTLSCEQNLNHDAMYWYRQDPGQGLRLIYYSQIVNDFQKGDIAEGYSVSREKKESFPLTVTSAQKNPTAFYLCASRHGTGINYGYTFGSGTRLTVV.

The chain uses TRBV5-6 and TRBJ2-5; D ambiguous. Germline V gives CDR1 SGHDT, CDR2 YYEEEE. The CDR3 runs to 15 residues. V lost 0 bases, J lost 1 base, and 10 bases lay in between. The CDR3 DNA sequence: TGTGCCAGCAGCTTGGGGCGACTCAGCCAAGAGACCCAGTACTTC. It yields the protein CASSLGRLSQETQYF. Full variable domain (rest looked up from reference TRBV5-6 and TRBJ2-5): DAGVTQSPTHLIKTRGQQVTLRCSPKSGHDTVSWYQQALGQGPQFIFQYYEEEERQRGNFPDRFSGHQFPNYSSELNVNALLLGDSALYLCASSLGRLSQETQYFGPGTRLLVL.

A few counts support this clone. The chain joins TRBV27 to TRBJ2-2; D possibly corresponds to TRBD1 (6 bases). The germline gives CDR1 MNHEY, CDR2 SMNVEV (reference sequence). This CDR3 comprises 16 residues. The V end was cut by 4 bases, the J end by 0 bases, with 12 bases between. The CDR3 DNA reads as TGTGCCAGCAGTTCCCACAGGGTTGCGAACACCGGGGAGCTGTTTTTT. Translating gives CASSSHRVANTGELFF.

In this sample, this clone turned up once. This chain's CDR3 is CASSYDRRNEKLFF. The CDR3 DNA reads TGTGCCAGCAGCTATGACAGACGTAATGAAAAACTGTTTTTT. The genes are TRBV6-5 and TRBJ1-4, with D tentatively TRBD1 (5 bases). Germline V lookup: CDR1 MNHEY, CDR2 SVGAGI. V lost 6 bases, J lost 4 bases, and 12 bases lay in between. This CDR3 has 14 amino acids.

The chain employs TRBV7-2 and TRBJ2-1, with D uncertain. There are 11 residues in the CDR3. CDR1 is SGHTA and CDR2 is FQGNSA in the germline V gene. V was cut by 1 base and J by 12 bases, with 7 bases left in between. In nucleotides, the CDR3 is TGTGCCAGCAGCTTAGGCTACCTGCAGTTCTTC. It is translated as CASSLGYLQFF.

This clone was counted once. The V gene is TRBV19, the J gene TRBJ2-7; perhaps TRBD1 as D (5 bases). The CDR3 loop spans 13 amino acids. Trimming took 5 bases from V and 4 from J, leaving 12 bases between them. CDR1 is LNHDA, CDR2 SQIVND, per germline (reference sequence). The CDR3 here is CASSETVLYEQYF. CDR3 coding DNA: TGTGCCAGTAGTGAGACAGTCTTATACGAGCAGTACTTC.

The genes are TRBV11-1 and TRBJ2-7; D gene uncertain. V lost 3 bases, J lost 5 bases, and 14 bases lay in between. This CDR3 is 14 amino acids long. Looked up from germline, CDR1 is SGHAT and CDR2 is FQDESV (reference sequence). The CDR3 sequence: CASSFLPPRNEQYF. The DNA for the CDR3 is TGTGCCAGCAGCTTCTTACCCCCCAGGAACGAGCAGTACTTC.

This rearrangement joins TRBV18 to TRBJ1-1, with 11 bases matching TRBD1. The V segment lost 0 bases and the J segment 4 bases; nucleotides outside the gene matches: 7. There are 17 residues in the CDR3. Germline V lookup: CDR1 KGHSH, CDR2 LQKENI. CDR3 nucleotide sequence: TGTGCCAGCTCACCACCTGCATCGGGGACAGGGGGCACTGAAGCTTTCTTT. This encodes CASSPPASGTGGTEAFF.

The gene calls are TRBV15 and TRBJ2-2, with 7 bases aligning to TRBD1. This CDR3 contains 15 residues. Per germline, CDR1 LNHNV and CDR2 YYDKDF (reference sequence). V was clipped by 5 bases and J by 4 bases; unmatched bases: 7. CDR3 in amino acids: CATSPTGKFTGELFF. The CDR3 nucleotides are TGTGCCACCAGCCCGACAGGGAAGTTCACCGGGGAGCTGTTTTTT.